A selection of T cell receptor beta chains follows, all from one sample in a study of T cells in Graves' hyperthyroidism and ophthalmopathy. MiXCR was run by TCRdb on the multiplex PCR reads, yielding one entry per CDR3 protein. The sample consists of about 350,000 distinct CDR3 sequences, around a sixth of them appearing once. Sequencing used blood. Source of these receptors: a woman aged 40 to 49 with Graves' ophthalmopathy. CDR3s include the opening cysteine and the closing phenylalanine or tryptophan. The order of the fields is D gene, J gene, clone size, V gene, CDR3 protein, CDR3 DNA. D genes are given only for firm matches. The size field is filled for only some rows; it gives once, few, many or a size class.

- | TRBJ2-4 | once | TRBV6-2/TRBV6-3 | CASGPQTNIQYF | TGTGCCAGCGGCCCACAGACGAACATTCAGTACTTC
- | TRBJ1-3 | many | TRBV11-3 | CASSLTQPSSGNTIYF | TGTGCCAGCAGCTTAACTCAGCCGAGCTCTGGAAACACCATATATTTT
- | TRBJ2-7 | many | TRBV30 | CAWSVTGLSYEQYF | TGTGCCTGGAGTGTAACAGGTCTCTCCTACGAGCAGTACTTC
TRBD1 | TRBJ1-5 | many | TRBV5-6 | CASSSGTGEQPQHF | TGTGCCAGCAGCTCGGGGACAGGAGAACAGCCCCAGCATTTT
- | TRBJ2-5 | - | TRBV27 | CASSLYAEETQYF | TGTGCCAGCAGTTTATACGCTGAGGAGACCCAGTACTTC
- | TRBJ2-2 | many | TRBV20-1 | CSASFGTKNTGELFF | TGCAGTGCTAGCTTCGGGACAAAGAACACCGGGGAGCTGTTTTTT
- | TRBJ1-6 | - | TRBV3-1 | CASSQVQGNSPLHF | TGTGCCAGCAGCCAAGTTCAGGGAAATTCACCCCTCCACTTT
- | TRBJ2-4 | many | TRBV15 | CATSTLVFGKNIQYF | TGTGCCACCAGCACACTAGTTTTCGGCAAAAACATTCAGTACTTC
- | TRBJ2-7 | many | TRBV24-1 | CATSDSDFYEQYF | TGTGCCACCAGTGATTCCGATTTTTACGAGCAGTACTTC
TRBD1 | TRBJ2-4 | - | TRBV6-1 | CASSGQGASDIQYF | TGTGCCAGCAGTGGACAGGGGGCAAGTGACATTCAGTACTTC
- | TRBJ2-5 | many | TRBV5-5 | CASSSRVWETQYF | TGTGCCAGCAGCTCCAGGGTATGGGAGACCCAGTACTTC
- | TRBJ1-1 | many | TRBV18 | CASSPVAGVEAFF | TGTGCCAGCTCACCGGTGGCAGGGGTTGAAGCTTTCTTT
TRBD1 | TRBJ2-5 | many | TRBV11-2 | CASSLSTGPGTQYF | TGTGCCAGCAGCCTCTCGACAGGGCCAGGGACCCAGTACTTC
TRBD2 | TRBJ2-2 | many | TRBV7-9 | CASSFQAGGTGELFF | TGTGCCAGCAGCTTTCAAGCGGGAGGGACCGGGGAGCTGTTTTTT
- | TRBJ1-1 | many | TRBV28 | CASSTRNTEAFF | TGTGCCAGCAGTACAAGGAACACTGAAGCTTTCTTT
TRBD1 | TRBJ1-2 | once | TRBV27 | CASSLGTGENYGYTF | TGTGCCAGCAGTTTGGGGACAGGCGAAAACTATGGCTACACCTTC
- | TRBJ1-1 | - | TRBV12-3/TRBV12-4 | CASRITWQGREAFF | TGTGCCAGCAGGATTACCTGGCAGGGCCGTGAAGCTTTCTTT
- | TRBJ1-1 | - | TRBV12-3/TRBV12-4 | CASSRTRTDEAFF | TGTGCCAGCAGCCGCACTCGGACAGATGAAGCTTTCTTT
TRBD1 | TRBJ1-2 | many | TRBV20-1 | CSASPPDRMIDGYTF | TGCAGTGCTAGTCCCCCGGACAGGATGATCGATGGCTACACCTTC
TRBD1 | TRBJ1-1 | many | TRBV12-3/TRBV12-4 | CASSEQGDLNTEAFF | TGTGCCAGCAGCGAACAGGGGGACTTAAACACTGAAGCTTTCTTT
- | TRBJ1-2 | many | TRBV12-3/TRBV12-4 | CASLWGGGGYTF | TGTGCCAGCCTATGGGGAGGGGGTGGCTACACCTTC
TRBD2 | TRBJ2-5 | many | TRBV20-1 | CSAKTSATPKETQYF | TGCAGTGCCAAAACTAGCGCAACGCCCAAGGAGACCCAGTACTTC
- | TRBJ2-2 | many | TRBV6-4 | CASRVDRNTGELFF | TGTGCCAGCAGAGTGGACAGAAACACCGGGGAGCTGTTTTTT
TRBD1 | TRBJ2-5 | - | TRBV27 | CASSRGTGFGETQYF | TGTGCCAGCAGTCGCGGGACAGGGTTCGGGGAGACCCAGTACTTC
TRBD2 | TRBJ2-7 | - | TRBV28 | CASLGLAGGTYEQYF | TGTGCCAGCCTGGGACTAGCGGGAGGGACCTACGAGCAGTACTTC
- | TRBJ2-7 | medium-sized | TRBV28 | CASSLTATYEQYF | TGTGCCAGCAGTTTAACAGCCACCTACGAGCAGTACTTC
- | TRBJ1-1 | many | TRBV19 | CASSTGGGHEAFF | TGTGCCAGTAGTACAGGAGGGGGGCATGAAGCTTTCTTT
- | TRBJ1-5 | many | TRBV12-3/TRBV12-4 | CASSSGGGLAPQHF | TGTGCCAGCAGCTCTGGGGGGGGATTGGCGCCCCAGCATTTT
- | TRBJ2-2 | - | TRBV20-1 | CSARDVRENTGELFF | TGCAGTGCTAGAGATGTGCGGGAGAACACCGGGGAGCTGTTTTTT
- | TRBJ2-5 | many | TRBV24-1 | CATSEYGIRETQYF | TGTGCCACCAGTGAGTACGGTATACGGGAGACCCAGTACTTC
- | TRBJ1-1 | many | TRBV13 | CASSLSVYMNTEAFF | TGTGCCAGCAGCTTATCGGTTTACATGAACACTGAAGCTTTCTTT
- | TRBJ2-7 | many | TRBV2 | CASSQQGITYEQYF | TGTGCCAGCAGTCAGCAGGGGATAACCTACGAGCAGTACTTC
TRBD2 | TRBJ2-2 | - | TRBV4-1 | CASSRGLAGIGELFF | TGCGCCAGCAGCCGGGGACTAGCGGGAATCGGGGAGCTGTTTTTT
TRBD1 | TRBJ2-5 | many | TRBV9 | CASSARQGRETQYF | TGTGCCAGCAGCGCCAGACAGGGTAGGGAGACCCAGTACTTC
- | TRBJ1-6 | - | TRBV20-1 | CSARGGGTVTLHF | TGCAGTGCTAGAGGAGGGGGGACTGTTACCCTCCACTTT
- | TRBJ1-1 | many | TRBV4-2 | CASSQDRTIGGAFF | TGTGCCAGCAGCCAAGATCGAACGATTGGAGGAGCTTTCTTT
- | TRBJ1-1 | many | TRBV20-1 | CSASASGVWGTEAFF | TGCAGTGCTAGTGCTTCCGGGGTTTGGGGCACTGAAGCTTTCTTT
- | TRBJ1-1 | - | TRBV15 | CATSRGEQGGGTEAFF | TGTGCCACCAGCCGGGGGGAACAGGGCGGGGGGACTGAAGCTTTCTTT
- | TRBJ1-2 | - | TRBV30 | CAWGSGVINYGYTF | TGTGCCTGGGGATCAGGGGTGATCAACTATGGCTACACCTTC
- | TRBJ1-5 | many | TRBV11-2 | CASSLDGQANQPQHF | TGTGCCAGCAGCTTAGATGGGCAGGCAAATCAGCCCCAGCATTTT
- | TRBJ2-2 | many | TRBV10-1 | CASSESFGQGIGELFF | TGCGCCAGCAGTGAGTCGTTCGGTCAGGGGATCGGGGAGCTGTTTTTT
- | TRBJ1-2 | many | TRBV6-5 | CASSLDGYYGYTF | TGTGCCAGCAGTTTAGACGGATACTATGGCTACACCTTC
- | TRBJ1-1 | many | TRBV6-1 | CASSQTPGPNTEAFF | TGTGCCAGCAGTCAAACCCCGGGGCCGAACACTGAAGCTTTCTTT
TRBD1 | TRBJ1-1 | many | TRBV28 | CASSLTAGGTEAFF | TGTGCCAGCAGTTTAACCGCAGGGGGCACTGAAGCTTTCTTT
TRBD1 | TRBJ2-7 | many | TRBV24-1 | CATSDPTGTGIYEQYF | TGTGCCACCAGTGATCCAACCGGGACAGGGATCTACGAGCAGTACTTC
TRBD2 | TRBJ2-7 | many | TRBV11-2 | CASSWMASGSVYEQYF | TGTGCCAGCAGCTGGATGGCTAGCGGGAGCGTCTACGAGCAGTACTTC
TRBD2 | TRBJ2-7 | many | TRBV6-1 | CASSPTGGRGGEQYF | TGTGCCAGCAGCCCGACCGGCGGGAGAGGAGGCGAGCAGTACTTC
TRBD1 | TRBJ1-5 | many | TRBV12-3/TRBV12-4 | CASSLGQGLGQPQHF | TGTGCCAGCAGTTTAGGACAGGGGCTAGGCCAGCCCCAGCATTTT
- | TRBJ1-1 | - | TRBV6-1 | CASSPRHGNTEAFF | TGTGCCAGCAGCCCTAGGCACGGGAACACTGAAGCTTTCTTT
- | TRBJ1-1 | many | TRBV28 | CASSLRGMNTEAFF | TGTGCCAGCAGTTTGCGGGGTATGAACACTGAAGCTTTCTTT
TRBD1 | TRBJ1-1 | - | TRBV6-2/TRBV6-3 | CASSQGQGVRWTEAFF | TGTGCCAGCAGCCAGGGACAGGGGGTAAGATGGACTGAAGCTTTCTTT
- | TRBJ1-5 | many | TRBV24-1 | CATSGQANQPQHF | TGTGCCACCAGTGGACAGGCAAATCAGCCCCAGCATTTT
TRBD2 | TRBJ2-7 | many | TRBV4-1 | CASSQRGAGEQYF | TGCGCCAGCAGCCAAAGGGGAGCGGGGGAGCAGTACTTC